What follows is one T cell receptor beta chain and its context. Its antigen remains unknown. Just one base apart from a much larger clone, this may be a read error. TCRalpha and TCRbeta libraries used 5'RACE with constant-segment primers and UMIs. TCRdb reprocessed the 5' RACE reads with MiXCR, giving one entry per CDR3 protein. The sample includes roughly 580,000 distinct CDR3 sequences, around 17% of them seen just once. This sample was taken from a study of T-cell memory formation after mild COVID-19. Study-wide results and limits: Cross-reactive memory seemingly joined, as some responding clones were found in pre-infection memory.

This CDR3 has 17 residues. Germline V gene sequence: CDR1 SGHVS, CDR2 FQNEAQ. The receptor's source is an adult woman who had mild COVID-19 (a few samples of this study predate the infection). Cell type and time point are not known. The J gene is TRBJ2-1, the V gene TRBV7-8; possible D gene TRBD2, 6 bases. Sequenced sample: PBMCs or a T cell subset sorted from them (not recorded which). The CDR3 sequence is CSSSLVLGRSSYNEQFF. The DNA for the CDR3 is TGTTCCAGCAGCTTAGTTTTGGGGAGGAGCTCCTACAATGAGCAGTTCTTC.